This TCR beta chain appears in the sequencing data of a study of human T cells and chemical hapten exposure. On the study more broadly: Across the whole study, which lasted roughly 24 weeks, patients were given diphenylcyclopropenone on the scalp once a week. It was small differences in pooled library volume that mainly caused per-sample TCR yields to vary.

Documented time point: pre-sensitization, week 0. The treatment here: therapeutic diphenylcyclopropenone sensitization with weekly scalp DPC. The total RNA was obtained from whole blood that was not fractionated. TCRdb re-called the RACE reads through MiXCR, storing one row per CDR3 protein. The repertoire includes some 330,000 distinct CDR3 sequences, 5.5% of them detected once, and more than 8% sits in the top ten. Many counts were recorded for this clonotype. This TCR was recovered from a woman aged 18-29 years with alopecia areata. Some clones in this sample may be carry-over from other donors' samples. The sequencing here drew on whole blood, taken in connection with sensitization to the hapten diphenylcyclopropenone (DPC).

In nucleotides, the CDR3 is TGTGCCACAATGGGCACTGAAGCTTTCTTT. Translated: CATMGTEAFF. This chain links TRBV28 with TRBJ1-1; D not certain. The CDR3 is made up of 10 amino acids. Trimming removed 10 bases from V and 4 bases from J, with 7 bases in between. Germline-derived CDR1 and CDR2 are MDHEN and SYDVKM.